Listed below are T cell receptor beta chains from one sample, sequenced in a study of neurological immune-mediated disorders. Each CDR3 protein gets one entry after TCRdb re-called the 5' RACE reads with MiXCR. Altogether fewer than 45,000 distinct CDR3 sequences are present, 11% being singletons, with the ten largest covering about 4%. The material sequenced was PBMCs. The origin of the receptors is a man between 60 and 70 years old with HTLV-1-associated myelopathy (HAM/TSP). The CDR3 runs from the conserved cysteine through the conserved F or W. The order of the fields is CDR3 DNA, CDR3 protein, clone size, V gene, J gene, D gene. D genes are given only for firm matches. The listing skips clone size in some rows; elsewhere it reads once, few, many or a size class.

CDR3nt: TGTGCCAGCAGTCCCGGGGACAGGGGATTTGAAAAACTGTTTTTT
CDR3aa: CASSPGDRGFEKLFF
abundance: many
v_gene: TRBV28
j_gene: TRBJ1-4
d_gene: TRBD1

CDR3nt: TGTGCCAGCAGCGTTGGAGGGGATTCACCCCTCCACTTT
CDR3aa: CASSVGGDSPLHF
abundance: many
v_gene: TRBV9
j_gene: TRBJ1-6
d_gene: .

CDR3nt: TGTGCCAGCAGCCCCTTGGACAGGGAAAGAAATGAGCAGTTCTTC
CDR3aa: CASSPLDRERNEQFF
abundance: .
v_gene: TRBV27
j_gene: TRBJ2-1
d_gene: TRBD1

CDR3nt: TGTGCCAGCAGCAAATTGACAGGGAACACTGAAGCTTTCTTT
CDR3aa: CASSKLTGNTEAFF
abundance: .
v_gene: TRBV3-1
j_gene: TRBJ1-1
d_gene: .

CDR3nt: TGCGCCAGCAGCCAAGTCGAGCGGGCGGCTAATGAAAAACTGTTTTTT
CDR3aa: CASSQVERAANEKLFF
abundance: many
v_gene: TRBV4-1
j_gene: TRBJ1-4
d_gene: .

CDR3nt: TGTGCCAGCAAACGAATGCAGGCCCAGGGTCAGCCCCAGCATTTT
CDR3aa: CASKRMQAQGQPQHF
abundance: many
v_gene: TRBV6-5
j_gene: TRBJ1-5
d_gene: .

CDR3nt: TGCGCCAGCAGCTTTTACAGCGACTCCTACGAGCAGTACTTC
CDR3aa: CASSFYSDSYEQYF
abundance: many
v_gene: TRBV5-1
j_gene: TRBJ2-7
d_gene: .

CDR3nt: TGCAGCGTTGTTCTCTTTCTAGCGGGAGAGGAGCAGTACTTC
CDR3aa: CSVVLFLAGEEQYF
abundance: many
v_gene: TRBV29-1
j_gene: TRBJ2-7
d_gene: TRBD2

CDR3nt: TGTGCCAGCAGCCTTAGCGGGAGGAGGTCTCACAATGAGCAGTTCTTC
CDR3aa: CASSLSGRRSHNEQFF
abundance: many
v_gene: TRBV7-3
j_gene: TRBJ2-1
d_gene: TRBD2

CDR3nt: TGTGCCAGCAGCCAAGAGGTATCGACCGGGGAGCTGTTTTTT
CDR3aa: CASSQEVSTGELFF
abundance: many
v_gene: TRBV3-1
j_gene: TRBJ2-2
d_gene: .

CDR3nt: TGTGCCAGCAGCGCTCCCGGCACAGATACGCAGTATTTT
CDR3aa: CASSAPGTDTQYF
abundance: medium-sized
v_gene: TRBV9
j_gene: TRBJ2-3
d_gene: .

CDR3nt: TGTGCCAGCAGAGCGCGGCCACTTGGGACAGATACGCAGTATTTT
CDR3aa: CASRARPLGTDTQYF
abundance: many
v_gene: TRBV27
j_gene: TRBJ2-3
d_gene: .

CDR3nt: TGTGCCATCAGTTCAGGGAGATATAGCAATCAGCCCCAGCATTTT
CDR3aa: CAISSGRYSNQPQHF
abundance: many
v_gene: TRBV10-3
j_gene: TRBJ1-5
d_gene: .

CDR3nt: TGTGCCAGCAGTGATGGACTAGGAGGGGATACGCAGTATTTT
CDR3aa: CASSDGLGGDTQYF
abundance: once
v_gene: TRBV5-6
j_gene: TRBJ2-3
d_gene: TRBD2

CDR3nt: TGCAGTGCTAGAGACGTGGCCGCTAGCACTAACGAGCAGTACTTC
CDR3aa: CSARDVAASTNEQYF
abundance: many
v_gene: TRBV20-1
j_gene: TRBJ2-7
d_gene: .

CDR3nt: TGTGCCAGCAGCTTCGGACTTCTGGTCACTGAAGCTTTCTTT
CDR3aa: CASSFGLLVTEAFF
abundance: .
v_gene: TRBV11-2
j_gene: TRBJ1-1
d_gene: .

CDR3nt: TGTGCCAGCAGTTTAGCCCGGGGGAGGGGGACTTTGACAGATACGCAGTATTTT
CDR3aa: CASSLARGRGTLTDTQYF
abundance: many
v_gene: TRBV12-3/TRBV12-4
j_gene: TRBJ2-3
d_gene: .

CDR3nt: TGTGCCAGCAGTTTAAACAGGGCGAGCACCGGGGAGCTGTTTTTT
CDR3aa: CASSLNRASTGELFF
abundance: many
v_gene: TRBV12-3/TRBV12-4
j_gene: TRBJ2-2
d_gene: .

CDR3nt: TGCGCCAGCAGCCGTGGGGACTTCTCCTACGAGCAGTACTTC
CDR3aa: CASSRGDFSYEQYF
abundance: many
v_gene: TRBV4-1
j_gene: TRBJ2-7
d_gene: .

CDR3nt: TGTGCCAGCAGCGTAGTGGGTAGCTGGAACTACAATGAGCAGTTCTTC
CDR3aa: CASSVVGSWNYNEQFF
abundance: .
v_gene: TRBV9
j_gene: TRBJ2-1
d_gene: .

CDR3nt: TGTGCCACCAGCCAACCAGGGCAGGGAGGGGAGACCCAGTACTTC
CDR3aa: CATSQPGQGGETQYF
abundance: many
v_gene: TRBV24-1
j_gene: TRBJ2-5
d_gene: TRBD2

CDR3nt: TGTGCCAGCAAGAGGACGGCGGGGGGGTCCTACGAGCAGTACTTC
CDR3aa: CASKRTAGGSYEQYF
abundance: many
v_gene: TRBV6-5
j_gene: TRBJ2-7
d_gene: TRBD2

CDR3nt: TGCGCCAGCAGCTCGGGGCTAGCGGGAGTTCGTAGCACAGATACGCAGTATTTT
CDR3aa: CASSSGLAGVRSTDTQYF
abundance: many
v_gene: TRBV5-1
j_gene: TRBJ2-3
d_gene: TRBD2

CDR3nt: TGTGCCAGCAGCTTCAAAATAGGGGGGACAGGCCCTTTCAATGAGCAGTTCTTC
CDR3aa: CASSFKIGGTGPFNEQFF
abundance: .
v_gene: TRBV7-8
j_gene: TRBJ2-1
d_gene: TRBD1

CDR3nt: TGCGCCAGCAGCCAAGCACCAAGGGGACACAATCAGACCCAGCATTTT
CDR3aa: CASSQAPRGHNQTQHF
abundance: .
v_gene: TRBV4-1
j_gene: TRBJ1-5
d_gene: .

CDR3nt: TGTGCCATCAGTGGAGCGAATAATGAGCAGTTCTTC
CDR3aa: CAISGANNEQFF
abundance: many
v_gene: TRBV10-3
j_gene: TRBJ2-1
d_gene: .

CDR3nt: TGTGCCAGCAGTTTGGATCTGAACACCGGGGAGCTGTTTTTT
CDR3aa: CASSLDLNTGELFF
abundance: many
v_gene: TRBV12-3/TRBV12-4
j_gene: TRBJ2-2
d_gene: .

CDR3nt: TGCGCCAGCAGCCCAAGCTCCCTCGGCACAGATACGCAGTATTTT
CDR3aa: CASSPSSLGTDTQYF
abundance: many
v_gene: TRBV5-1
j_gene: TRBJ2-3
d_gene: .

CDR3nt: TGCGCCAGCACCGGCGAGCAGTACTTC
CDR3aa: CASTGEQYF
abundance: many
v_gene: TRBV5-1
j_gene: TRBJ2-7
d_gene: .

CDR3nt: TGTGCCAGCACTAGGGCCGAGCAGCCCCAGCATTTT
CDR3aa: CASTRAEQPQHF
abundance: many
v_gene: TRBV12-3/TRBV12-4
j_gene: TRBJ1-5
d_gene: .

CDR3nt: TGTGCCAGCAGCTTATCGGGACAGGGAGAATCACCCCTCCACTTT
CDR3aa: CASSLSGQGESPLHF
abundance: .
v_gene: TRBV7-9
j_gene: TRBJ1-6
d_gene: TRBD1

CDR3nt: TGCGCCAGCAGCCTTGGAGTGGCGGGAGACTACGAGCAGTACTTC
CDR3aa: CASSLGVAGDYEQYF
abundance: .
v_gene: TRBV5-1
j_gene: TRBJ2-7
d_gene: TRBD2

CDR3nt: TGCAGTGCCCATCCTAGCGACGGCACAGATACGCAGTATTTT
CDR3aa: CSAHPSDGTDTQYF
abundance: many
v_gene: TRBV20-1
j_gene: TRBJ2-3
d_gene: .

CDR3nt: TGTGCCAGCAGCTTATCAGGCCCAATGAGTTTTGAAGCTTTCTTT
CDR3aa: CASSLSGPMSFEAFF
abundance: many
v_gene: TRBV7-2
j_gene: TRBJ1-1
d_gene: .

CDR3nt: TGTGCCAGCAGCGGGACAGGGGAGAGAGGCTACACCTTC
CDR3aa: CASSGTGERGYTF
abundance: .
v_gene: TRBV2
j_gene: TRBJ1-2
d_gene: TRBD1

CDR3nt: TGTGCCAGTAGTAGTCAGGGGAGCAATGAGCAGTTCTTC
CDR3aa: CASSSQGSNEQFF
abundance: .
v_gene: TRBV19
j_gene: TRBJ2-1
d_gene: .

CDR3nt: TGCAGTGCTAGCTTGACTAGCGGGGCCCAAGGGCAGTACTTC
CDR3aa: CSASLTSGAQGQYF
abundance: many
v_gene: TRBV20-1
j_gene: TRBJ2-7
d_gene: TRBD2

CDR3nt: TGCAGTGCTAATCAAGCGGGGGGGCGATACAATGAGCAGTTCTTC
CDR3aa: CSANQAGGRYNEQFF
abundance: many
v_gene: TRBV20-1
j_gene: TRBJ2-1
d_gene: TRBD2

CDR3nt: TGTGCCACCAGTGATTTCGGGGGGAACAACGGGGAGATGTTTTTT
CDR3aa: CATSDFGGNNGEMFF
abundance: .
v_gene: TRBV24-1
j_gene: TRBJ2-2
d_gene: TRBD2

CDR3nt: TGCGCCAGCAGCTTGGACGCGGCAAACACCATATATTTT
CDR3aa: CASSLDAANTIYF
abundance: many
v_gene: TRBV5-1
j_gene: TRBJ1-3
d_gene: .

CDR3nt: TGCAGTGCCACGGGACAGGGGCTTTTCCAAGAGACCCAGTACTTC
CDR3aa: CSATGQGLFQETQYF
abundance: many
v_gene: TRBV20-1
j_gene: TRBJ2-5
d_gene: TRBD1

CDR3nt: TGCAGTGCTAGACAGGGTAGCGGGAGGCTCGCCTACAATGAGCAGTTCTTC
CDR3aa: CSARQGSGRLAYNEQFF
abundance: many
v_gene: TRBV20-1
j_gene: TRBJ2-1
d_gene: TRBD2

CDR3nt: TGTGCCAGCAGCGCGACTAGCGGGAGGGCCTGGGAGACCCAGTACTTC
CDR3aa: CASSATSGRAWETQYF
abundance: many
v_gene: TRBV7-6
j_gene: TRBJ2-5
d_gene: TRBD2

CDR3nt: TGTGCCAGCAGCTCCCGGCCCCAGCATTTT
CDR3aa: CASSSRPQHF
abundance: few
v_gene: TRBV11-3
j_gene: TRBJ1-5
d_gene: .

CDR3nt: TGTGCCAGCAGAACAGGGGTTGGGGCCAACGTCCTGACTTTC
CDR3aa: CASRTGVGANVLTF
abundance: many
v_gene: TRBV12-3/TRBV12-4
j_gene: TRBJ2-6
d_gene: TRBD1

CDR3nt: TGTGCCAGCAGCGCCGGGAGTGTGTATTGGGAGACCCAGTACTTC
CDR3aa: CASSAGSVYWETQYF
abundance: .
v_gene: TRBV9
j_gene: TRBJ2-5
d_gene: .

CDR3nt: TGTGCCAGCAGAGAGGGGACAGGTGGGGCCAAAAACATTCAGTACTTC
CDR3aa: CASREGTGGAKNIQYF
abundance: many
v_gene: TRBV2
j_gene: TRBJ2-4
d_gene: TRBD1

CDR3nt: TGCAGTGCTGGAATTCTTGACGGGAACTACAATGAGCAGTTCTTC
CDR3aa: CSAGILDGNYNEQFF
abundance: many
v_gene: TRBV20-1
j_gene: TRBJ2-1
d_gene: .